The 27 T cell receptor beta chains reported below all come from one sample, sequenced in a study of Graves' ophthalmopathy and Graves' hyperthyroidism. RNA transcripts were the source from which TCR beta CDR3 regions were amplified. Amplification began with first-round RT-PCR using HTBI primers, then second-round multiplex PCR was performed. TCRdb itself ran the multiplex PCR reads through MiXCR, one entry per CDR3 protein. Here the sample spans more than 1,000,000 distinct CDR3 sequences, roughly 35% being singletons. The sample comprised peripheral blood or thyroid tissue (not recorded which). The receptors derive from an adult man with Graves' hyperthyroidism.

Here the CDR3 DNA reads TGTGCCAGCAGCTTGACCTCGACGTACCAAGAGACCCAGTACTTC. This gives the protein CASSLTSTYQETQYF. This rearrangement joins TRBV7-2 to TRBJ2-5; D unclear. Germline-derived CDR1 and CDR2 are SGHTA and FQGNSA. This CDR3 is 15 amino acids long. The V end lost 3 bases, the J end lost 0 bases, and 11 bases lay between the germline ends.

This clonotype has only a few counts. The rearrangement uses TRBV27 and TRBJ1-5; no clear D gene. CDR3 length equals 15 residues. V lost 3 bases to trimming and J lost 0 bases, with 9 bases between them. Germline CDR1 MNHEY, CDR2 SMNVEV (reference sequence). The CDR3 bases are TGTGCCAGCAGTTTGGGGATATATAGCAATCAGCCCCAGCATTTT. Protein: CASSLGIYSNQPQHF.

This clonotype has at least ten counts. V gene TRBV20-1 combines with J gene TRBJ2-7; D remains unclear. Germline lookup yields CDR1 DFQATT and CDR2 SNEGSKA (reference sequence). The CDR3 consists of 13 residues. Trimming removed 1 base from V and 2 bases from J, with 9 bases in between. In DNA form, the CDR3 reads TGCAGTGCTAGAGGTGACGGAACCTACGAGCAGTACTTC. It codes for CSARGDGTYEQYF.

The rearrangement joins TRBV6-5 to TRBJ2-5, with unresolved D. V was cut by 6 bases and J by 0 bases, with 11 bases left in between. This CDR3 has 14 residues. Germline lookup yields CDR1 MNHEY and CDR2 SVGAGI. For the CDR3, the DNA is TGTGCCAGCAGGGATCAAGGGTACCAAGAGACCCAGTACTTC. It encodes CASRDQGYQETQYF.

For the CDR3, the DNA is TGCAGTGCTTCAGGGACTAGCGGGGAGCTGTTTTTT. It is translated as CSASGTSGELFF. The chain uses TRBV20-1 and TRBJ2-2; TRBD2 aligns across 8 bases. CDR3 length: 12 amino acids. The V gene end was trimmed by 5 bases and the J gene end by 7 bases; junction bases not matched to a gene: 3. Germline CDR1 is DFQATT and CDR2 is SNEGSKA (reference sequence).

This clonotype occurred many times. The rearrangement links TRBV20-1 to TRBJ1-5; D is ambiguous. This CDR3 has 13 residues. Trimming stripped 6 bases from V and 2 bases from J, with 11 bases between. The germline V gene has CDR1 DFQATT and CDR2 SNEGSKA (reference sequence). The CDR3 here is CSARREGNQPQHF. CDR3 nucleotide sequence: TGCAGTGCGAGAAGGGAAGGCAATCAGCCCCAGCATTTT.

The chain carries TRBV7-2 and TRBJ1-2, with D unresolved. V was pared by 4 bases and J by 1 base, with 16 bases between. The CDR3 sequence is 16 residues long. Per the germline V gene, CDR1 is SGHTA and CDR2 is FQGNSA. CDR3: CASSSHQLRDNYGYTF. The CDR3 region has the DNA TGTGCCAGCAGCTCCCACCAGTTAAGGGATAACTATGGCTACACCTTC.

The sample holds a few counts of this clonotype. J is TRBJ1-6 and V is TRBV5-1; D is undetermined. V was pared by 0 bases and J by 12 bases, with 10 bases between. Per the germline V gene, CDR1 is SGHRS and CDR2 is YFSETQ. This CDR3 comprises 13 residues. Here the CDR3 DNA reads TGCGCCAGCAGCTTGGACTCTCTAGAACCCCTCCACTTT. Translated, it gives CASSLDSLEPLHF.

Comment on this clonotype: Mismatch with germline at one junction end may stem from a read error. The genes are TRBV10-3 and TRBJ2-5, with 9 bases that match TRBD1. This CDR3 contains 16 residues. In germline, CDR1 is ENHRY, CDR2 SYGVKD. CDR3 region: CASSYSPGQGSETQYF. DNA for the CDR3: TGTGCCAGCAGTTACTCGCCGGGACAGGGCAGCGAGACCCAGTACTTC.

Ten or more counts support this clonotype. Mismatch with germline at one junction end may stem from a read error. The gene calls are TRBV19 and TRBJ1-2, with 7 positions matching TRBD1. CDR1 and CDR2 (germline): LNHDA, SQIVND (reference sequence). The CDR3 is 15 residues long. CDR3 sequence: CASSRTGQGPYDYTF. The CDR3, as DNA: TGTGCCAGTAGTCGGACAGGCCAGGGCCCTTATGACTACACCTTC.

The J gene is TRBJ1-5, the V gene TRBV7-2; possible D gene TRBD1, 5 bases. The CDR3 runs 15 residues. Trimming stripped 0 bases from V and 5 bases from J, with 11 bases between. Germline CDR1 and CDR2: SGHTA and FQGNSA. CDR3 region: CASSLAPQGYQPQHF. CDR3 in DNA: TGTGCCAGCAGCTTAGCCCCTCAGGGTTATCAGCCCCAGCATTTT.

The chain combines TRBV10-3 with TRBJ1-1; D is possibly TRBD1 (6 bases). Per the germline V gene, CDR1 is ENHRY and CDR2 is SYGVKD. The CDR3 is made up of 13 amino acids. Trimming cost V 8 bases and J 7 bases, with 17 bases left between them. Written as DNA, the CDR3 is TGTGCCATCTCCGAGACAGGAGCGGATGAAGCTTTCTTT. Amino acid sequence: CAISETGADEAFF.

The table lists this clonotype with a few counts. V is TRBV6-5 and J is TRBJ2-7; weak D call: TRBD2 (6 bases). The ends were cut back, 5 bases at V and 3 bases at J, with 14 bases in the middle. Germline CDR1 MNHEY, CDR2 SVGAGI. CDR3 length: 14 amino acids. This chain's CDR3 is CASSDSSGLYEQYF. CDR3 coding DNA: TGTGCCAGCAGTGACAGTAGCGGTCTCTACGAGCAGTACTTC.

With respect to this clonotype: This likely comes from a read error, as the CDR3 has no conserved phenylalanine or tryptophan at its end. No DNA is shown, since the ends of the CDR3 on it are uncertain; the CDR3 is the one TCRdb lists. The genes are TRBV29-1 and TRBJ1-1; TRBD1, the D gene given by the table, was not confirmed from the DNA. Per the germline V gene, CDR1 is SQVTM and CDR2 is ANQGSEA. Including both end residues, the CDR3 is 8 amino acids long. CDR3 sequence reads: CSVEGGGG.

This clonotype was counted ten times or more. The V and J genes are TRBV19 and TRBJ2-7; the match to TRBD1 covers 7 bases. Germline V gene data show CDR1 as LNHDA and CDR2 as SQIVND (reference sequence). Trimming removed 7 bases from V and 1 base from J; junction bases left unmatched: 7. This CDR3 contains 14 residues. The CDR3 nucleotides read TGTGCCAGTAATGCAGGGGGTCTGTCCTACGAGCAGTACTTC. The encoded protein is CASNAGGLSYEQYF. Variable domain in full (rest from reference TRBV19 and TRBJ2-7): DGGITQSPKYLFRKEGQNVTLSCEQNLNHDAMYWYRQDPGQGLRLIYYSQIVNDFQKGDIAEGYSVSREKKESFPLTVTSAQKNPTAFYLCASNAGGLSYEQYFGPGTRLTVT.

This clonotype was observed a handful of times. The chain employs TRBV4-3 and TRBJ2-5; 8 positions match TRBD1. Germline V gives CDR1 LGHNA, CDR2 YSLEER. The CDR3 is 16 residues long. Unmatched junction bases numbered 4, after V lost 0 bases and J lost 1 base. The CDR3 sequence is CASSQDPTGGQETQYF. The CDR3 DNA follows: TGCGCCAGCAGCCAAGACCCTACAGGGGGCCAAGAGACCCAGTACTTC.

In its sample, this clonotype was seen many times. V and J are TRBV9 and TRBJ2-5; D possibly corresponds to TRBD1 (6 bases). The V end lost 0 bases, the J end lost 5 bases, and 14 bases lay between the germline ends. CDR1 and CDR2 from the germline V gene are SGDLS and YYNGEE. The CDR3 totals 15 residues. CDR3 residues: CASSVDQGWSETQYF. The DNA of the CDR3 is TGTGCCAGCAGCGTAGATCAGGGGTGGAGCGAGACCCAGTACTTC.

Concerning this clonotype itself: A far larger clone is a single base away, which makes a read error likely. This sequence joins TRBV7-2 and TRBJ2-7, with D maybe TRBD2 (5 bases). The germline V gene encodes CDR1 SGHTA and CDR2 FQGNSA. V was pared by 2 bases and J by 0 bases, with 8 bases between. CDR3 size: 14 residues. The CDR3 region is CASSLPGNSYEQYF. The CDR3 DNA follows: TGTGCCAGCAGCTTACCCGGGAACTCCTACGAGCAGTACTTC.

This clonotype appeared a few times. The chain combines TRBV5-1 with TRBJ2-5; TRBD1 is a possible D gene (6 bases). Germline assignment: CDR1 SGHRS and CDR2 YFSETQ. Deletions cut 4 bases from V and 1 base from J, with 17 bases between. The CDR3 totals 16 residues. CDR3 in DNA: TGCGCCAGCAGCAGTACAGGGACGTCGGGCCAAGAGACCCAGTACTTC. It specifies CASSSTGTSGQETQYF.

This clonotype occurred many times. The V gene is TRBV7-3, the J gene TRBJ1-3; no definite D call. The CDR3 length is 14 residues. Trimming pared 0 bases from V and 4 bases from J, leaving 7 bases between. From germline, CDR1 is SGHTA and CDR2 FQGTGA. The CDR3 protein is CASSLTPYGNTIYF. As DNA, the CDR3 is TGTGCCAGCAGCTTAACCCCGTACGGAAACACCATATATTTT.

The table lists this clonotype with many counts. The chain is built from TRBV7-8 and TRBJ2-6, with D perhaps matching TRBD2 (7 bases). Germline V lookup: CDR1 SGHVS, CDR2 FQNEAQ. Deletions cut 10 bases from V and 0 bases from J, with 25 bases between. The CDR3 has 19 amino acids. The CDR3 is CAINIGVQGGYSGANVLTF. The DNA of the CDR3 is TGTGCCATCAATATAGGGGTACAGGGAGGGTACTCTGGGGCCAACGTCCTGACTTTC.

J is TRBJ1-2 and V is TRBV29-1; the D is unclear. CDR3 length: 13 amino acids. The V gene's germline CDR1 is SQVTM and CDR2 ANQGSEA. Trimming pared 7 bases from V and 2 bases from J, leaving 14 bases between. CDR3 sequence reads: CSARWATNYGYTF. For the CDR3, the DNA is TGCAGCGCCAGGTGGGCGACCAACTATGGCTACACCTTC. Complete variable domain (other parts from reference TRBV29-1 and TRBJ1-2): SAVISQKPSRDICQRGTSLTIQCQVDSQVTMMFWYRQQPGQSLTLIATANQGSEATYESGFVIDKFPISRPNLTFSTLTVSNMSPEDSSIYLCSARWATNYGYTFGSGTRLTVV.

The rearrangement uses TRBV19 and TRBJ2-7; 11 nucleotides line up with TRBD1. Looked up from germline, CDR1 is LNHDA and CDR2 is SQIVND (reference sequence). The V segment lost 9 bases and the J segment 6 bases; nucleotides outside the gene matches: 13. CDR3 length: 15 amino acids. CDR3 sequence (DNA): TGTGCCAGCAGTCGTACCGGGACAGGGGGAACCGAGCAGTACTTC. It encodes CASSRTGTGGTEQYF.

A few counts support this clonotype. This chain connects TRBV7-9 to TRBJ1-4; weak D call: TRBD1 (5 bases). The V and J ends lost 6 bases and 8 bases respectively, with 19 bases between them. Germline loops: CDR1 SEHNR, CDR2 FQNEAQ (reference sequence). The CDR3 spans 15 residues. The CDR3 nucleotides are TGTGCCAGCAGTCCGTCGTCCAGCGGGACGGAAAAACTGTTTTTT. Its translation is CASSPSSSGTEKLFF.

The CDR3 region has the DNA TGTGCCAGCAGCTCTTCCTACTACGATGACTACACCTTC. Translation: CASSSSYYDDYTF. This chain links TRBV7-3 with TRBJ1-2, with D uncertain. From germline, CDR1 is SGHTA and CDR2 FQGTGA. This CDR3 is 13 amino acids long. Trimming took off 4 bases at V and 10 bases at J, with 16 bases between the two ends.

A remark on this clonotype: This may be a read error: a much more frequent sequence differs by one nucleotide. The CDR3 does not end in the conserved phenylalanine or tryptophan, so this is likely a read error. This chain connects TRBV9 to TRBJ1-6; 9 bases line up with TRBD1. J was trimmed by 8 bases and V by 3 bases; bases with no gene match: 3. There are 14 residues in the CDR3. Germline-derived CDR1 and CDR2 are SGDLS and YYNGEE. The CDR3: CASSGDRGYSPLHL. In nucleotides, the CDR3 is TGTGCCAGCAGCGGCGACAGGGGGTATTCACCCCTCCACCTT.

Worth noting for this clonotype: At one end the junction does not follow the germline gene, possibly because of a read error. V and J are TRBV25-1 and TRBJ1-6; perhaps TRBD1 as D (5 bases). CDR3 length equals 15 residues. CDR1 and CDR2 (germline): MGHDK, SYGVNS. The CDR3 nucleotides are TGTGCCAGCAGAGAATACAGGTCCTATAATTCACCCCTCCACTTT. The encoded protein is CASREYRSYNSPLHF. The full variable domain, its missing parts supplied by reference TRBV25-1 and TRBJ1-6, is EADIYQTPRYLVIGTGKKITLECSQTMGHDKMYWYQQDPGMELHLIHYSYGVNSTEKGDLSSESTVSRIRTEHFPLTLESARPSHTSQYLCASREYRSYNSPLHFGNGTRLTVT.